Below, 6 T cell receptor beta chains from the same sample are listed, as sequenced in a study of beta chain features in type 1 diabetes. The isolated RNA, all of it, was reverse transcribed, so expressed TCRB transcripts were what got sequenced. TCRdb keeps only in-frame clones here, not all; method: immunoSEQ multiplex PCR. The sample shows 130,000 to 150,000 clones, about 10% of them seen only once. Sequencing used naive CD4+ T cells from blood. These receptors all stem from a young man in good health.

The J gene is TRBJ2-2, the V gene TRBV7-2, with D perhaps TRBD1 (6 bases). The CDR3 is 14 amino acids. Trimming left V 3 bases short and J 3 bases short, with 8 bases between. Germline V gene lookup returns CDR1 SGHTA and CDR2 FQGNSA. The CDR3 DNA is TGTGCCAGCAGCTTGGGGGCCTACACCGGGGAGCTGTTTTTT. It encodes CASSLGAYTGELFF.

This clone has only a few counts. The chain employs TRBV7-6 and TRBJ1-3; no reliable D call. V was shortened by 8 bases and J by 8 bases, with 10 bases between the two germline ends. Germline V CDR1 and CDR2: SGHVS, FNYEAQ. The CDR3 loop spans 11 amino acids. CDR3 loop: CASGTDYTIYF. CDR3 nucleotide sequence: TGTGCCAGCGGCACCGACTACACCATATATTTT.

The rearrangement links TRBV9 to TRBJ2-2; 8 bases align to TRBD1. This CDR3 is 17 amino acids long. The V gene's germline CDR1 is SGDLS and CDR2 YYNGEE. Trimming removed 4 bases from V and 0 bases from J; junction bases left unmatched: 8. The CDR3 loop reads CASSLGGTGSNTGELFF. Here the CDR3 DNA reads TGTGCCAGCAGCCTAGGTGGGACAGGATCGAACACCGGGGAGCTGTTTTTT.

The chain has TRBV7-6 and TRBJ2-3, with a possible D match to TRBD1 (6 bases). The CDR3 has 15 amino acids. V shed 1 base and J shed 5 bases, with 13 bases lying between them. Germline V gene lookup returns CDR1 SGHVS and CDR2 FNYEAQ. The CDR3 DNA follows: TGTGCCAGCAGCTTAGGCGCGCAGGGGAGAGATACGCAGTATTTT. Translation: CASSLGAQGRDTQYF.

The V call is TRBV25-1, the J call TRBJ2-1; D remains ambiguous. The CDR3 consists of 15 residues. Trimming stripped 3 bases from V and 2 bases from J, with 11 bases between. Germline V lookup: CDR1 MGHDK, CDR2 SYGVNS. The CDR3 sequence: CASSEKLVAYNEQFF. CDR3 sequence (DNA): TGTGCCAGCAGTGAGAAACTCGTAGCCTACAATGAGCAGTTCTTC. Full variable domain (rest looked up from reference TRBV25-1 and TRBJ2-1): EADIYQTPRYLVIGTGKKITLECSQTMGHDKMYWYQQDPGMELHLIHYSYGVNSTEKGDLSSESTVSRIRTEHFPLTLESARPSHTSQYLCASSEKLVAYNEQFFGPGTRLTVL.

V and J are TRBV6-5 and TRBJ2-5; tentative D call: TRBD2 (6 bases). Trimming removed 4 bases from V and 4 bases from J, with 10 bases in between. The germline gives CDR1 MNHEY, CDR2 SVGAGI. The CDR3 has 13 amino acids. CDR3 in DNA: TGTGCCAGCAGTTTGGGACTTCGAGAGACCCAGTACTTC. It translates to CASSLGLRETQYF.